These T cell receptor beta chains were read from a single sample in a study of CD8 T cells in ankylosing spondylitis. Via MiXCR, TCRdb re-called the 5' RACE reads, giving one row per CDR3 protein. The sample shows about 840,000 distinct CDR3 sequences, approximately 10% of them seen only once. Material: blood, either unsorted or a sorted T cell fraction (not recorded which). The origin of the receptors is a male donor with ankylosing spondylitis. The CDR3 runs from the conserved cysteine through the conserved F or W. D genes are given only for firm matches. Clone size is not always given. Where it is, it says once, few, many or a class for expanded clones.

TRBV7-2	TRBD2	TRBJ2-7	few	CASSTGLAGDEQYF	TGTGCCAGCAGTACGGGACTAGCGGGAGACGAGCAGTACTTC
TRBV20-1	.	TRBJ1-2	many	CSAGEPDYGYTF	TGCAGTGCTGGGGAGCCGGACTATGGCTACACCTTC
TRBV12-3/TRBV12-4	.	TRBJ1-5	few	CASSELNVVGQPQHF	TGTGCCAGCAGTGAACTCAACGTGGTCGGGCAGCCCCAGCATTTT
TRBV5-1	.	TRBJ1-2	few	CASSLNLGVYGYTF	TGCGCCAGCAGCTTGAACTTGGGGGTCTATGGCTACACCTTC
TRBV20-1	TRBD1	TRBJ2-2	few	CSATGQSNTGELFF	TGCAGTGCTACGGGACAGAGTAACACCGGGGAGCTGTTTTTT
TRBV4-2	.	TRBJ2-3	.	CASSQERDSGRREYF	TGTGCCAGCAGCCAAGAGAGGGACTCCGGTCGACGGGAGTATTTT
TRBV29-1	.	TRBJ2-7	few	CSVVWGGNEQYF	TGCAGCGTTGTGTGGGGGGGCAACGAGCAGTACTTC
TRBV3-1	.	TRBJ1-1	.	CASSQEGRTEMNTEAFF	TGTGCCAGCAGCCAAGAGGGGAGGACGGAAATGAACACTGAAGCTTTCTTT
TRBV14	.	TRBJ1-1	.	CASSRWATNTEAFF	TGTGCCAGCAGCCGGTGGGCTACGAACACTGAAGCTTTCTTT
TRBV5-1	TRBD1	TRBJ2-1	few	CASSLTGTGGYNEQFF	TGCGCCAGCAGCCTAACCGGGACAGGGGGCTACAATGAGCAGTTCTTC
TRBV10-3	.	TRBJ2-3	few	CAIRSGGDTQYF	TGTGCCATCAGATCTGGGGGAGATACGCAGTATTTT
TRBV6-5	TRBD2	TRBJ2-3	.	CASSYWWDTSGMTDTQYF	TGTGCCAGCAGTTACTGGTGGGATACTAGCGGGATGACAGATACGCAGTATTTT
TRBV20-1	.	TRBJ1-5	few	CSARGGQSNQPQHF	TGCAGTGCTAGAGGAGGGCAGAGCAATCAGCCCCAGCATTTT